This T cell receptor beta chain was recorded in a study of a mutant IDH1 vaccine in newly diagnosed glioma. Whole-study context: Pretreatment consisted of radiotherapy, temozolomide, or both, with most receiving both.

Details on this clone: What it recognizes is unknown.

Repertoires were generated with immunoSEQ multiplex PCR, while TCRdb's copy carries only in-frame clones and drops some. The sample consists of about 70,000 clones, 83% of them appearing once. The time point: baseline, week 1 (first vaccination visit). The treatment: pre-vaccination baseline after standard-of-care therapy. V lost 3 bases to trimming and J lost 8 bases; unmatched junction nucleotides: 8. CDR1 is ENHRY and CDR2 is SYGVKD in the germline V gene. This CDR3 contains 15 residues. Study observations and caveats: Any relationship between pseudoprogression and changes in top peripheral T cell clonotypes seemed absent.

Sample: peripheral blood mononuclear cells (PBMCs), taken from a glioma patient treated with radiotherapy, temozolomide or both. This chain links TRBV10-3 with TRBJ1-4; 8 bases line up with TRBD1. The receptor comes from a woman between 18 and 29 years old with glioma. Some clones in this sample may be carry-over from other donors' samples. CDR3: CAISDPDRGYEKLFF. The CDR3 bases are TGTGCCATCAGTGACCCTGACAGGGGCTACGAAAAACTGTTTTTT.